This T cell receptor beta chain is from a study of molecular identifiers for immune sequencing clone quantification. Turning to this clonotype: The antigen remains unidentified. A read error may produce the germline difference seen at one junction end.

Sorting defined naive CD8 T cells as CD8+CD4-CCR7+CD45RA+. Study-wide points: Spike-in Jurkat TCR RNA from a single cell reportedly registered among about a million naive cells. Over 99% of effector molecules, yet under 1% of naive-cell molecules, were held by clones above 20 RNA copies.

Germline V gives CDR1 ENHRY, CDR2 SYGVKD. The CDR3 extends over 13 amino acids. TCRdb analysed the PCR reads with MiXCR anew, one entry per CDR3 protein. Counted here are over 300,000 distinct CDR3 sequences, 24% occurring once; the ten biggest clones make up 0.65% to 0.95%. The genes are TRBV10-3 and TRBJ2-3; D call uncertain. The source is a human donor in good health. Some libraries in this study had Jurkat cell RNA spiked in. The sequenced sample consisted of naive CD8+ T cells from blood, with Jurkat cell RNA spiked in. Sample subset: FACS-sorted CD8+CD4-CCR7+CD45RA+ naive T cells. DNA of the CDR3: TGTGCCATCAGTGATTTCCAGTCAGATACGCAGAATTTT. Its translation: CAISDFQSDTQNF.